This entry features one T cell receptor (beta chain) sequence. Antigen unknown. Clones were sequenced by immunoSEQ multiplex PCR, and TCRdb holds only the in-frame ones, with some missing. The top ten hold 15% to 20% of the sample, which has some 96,000 clones, around nine tenths seen once. These data come from a study of T cell responses to AZD1222 COVID-19 vaccine. Notes on the study in general: There were mostly white British donors and more females than males, and clonal diversity was possibly underestimated. Repertoires were obtained solely post-peak T cell response. Of spike-specific TCRs, nearly half reportedly target regions left unmutated in variants.

CDR1 and CDR2 from the germline V gene are SQVTM and ANQGSEA. The CDR3 contains 13 residues. V was cut by 1 base and J by 2 bases, with 6 bases left in between. This sequence originates from an adult in good health. The chain combines TRBV29-1 with TRBJ1-5; D unclear. The material was peripheral blood, obtained on day 0 of AZD1222 vaccination. CDR3 in amino acids: CSVEVAGNQPQHF. In DNA form, the CDR3 reads TGCAGCGTTGAAGTGGCAGGCAATCAGCCCCAGCATTTT.